This is a list of T cell receptor beta chains from one sample in a study of cytomegalovirus exposure and HLA in healthy donors. Data came from immunoSEQ multiplex PCR; TCRdb stores just in-frame clones and leaves some out. The sample yields roughly 150,000 clones, 65% to 70% seen once. The sample was PBMCs. All receptors come from a man aged 25-45 years in good health and CMV-seropositive. Both conserved end residues are part of each CDR3. Fields, in order: V gene, D gene, J gene, clone size, CDR3 DNA, CDR3 protein. The D gene is left open where the match is weak. For some rows the clone size is stated as once, few or many, or as a class when expanded; others skip it.

v_gene: TRBV7-2; d_gene: TRBD1; j_gene: TRBJ1-4; abundance: NA; CDR3nt: TGTGCCAGCAGCTTAAAGTACAGGGGAAAAAATGAAAAACTGTTTTTT; CDR3aa: CASSLKYRGKNEKLFF
v_gene: TRBV6-5; d_gene: NA; j_gene: TRBJ1-1; abundance: NA; CDR3nt: TGTGCCAGCAGTCGCCTAGGAGGGAGGGCCTTCTTT; CDR3aa: CASSRLGGRAFF
v_gene: TRBV2; d_gene: TRBD1; j_gene: TRBJ2-5; abundance: NA; CDR3nt: TGTGCCAGCAGTCCCGGGACAGGGGACGGAGAGACCCAGTACTTC; CDR3aa: CASSPGTGDGETQYF
v_gene: TRBV5-6; d_gene: NA; j_gene: TRBJ1-1; abundance: NA; CDR3nt: TGTGCCAGCAGCAGCGGGCGGGATCCCATGAACACTGAAGCTTTCTTT; CDR3aa: CASSSGRDPMNTEAFF
v_gene: TRBV6-1; d_gene: TRBD2; j_gene: TRBJ2-5; abundance: few; CDR3nt: TGTGCCAGCAGTGAATCGGGGTTCCGGACTAGCGGGAAAAAAGAGACCCAGTACTTC; CDR3aa: CASSESGFRTSGKKETQYF
v_gene: TRBV27; d_gene: TRBD2; j_gene: TRBJ2-5; abundance: NA; CDR3nt: TGTGCCAGCAGTTTCTTCCGGACTAGCGAACAAGAGACCCAGCACTTC; CDR3aa: CASSFFRTSEQETQHF
v_gene: TRBV5-4; d_gene: TRBD2; j_gene: TRBJ2-1; abundance: NA; CDR3nt: TGTGCCAGCAGCCTGGGGACTAGCGGGAGTCAAAATGAGCAGTTCTTC; CDR3aa: CASSLGTSGSQNEQFF
v_gene: TRBV4-1; d_gene: NA; j_gene: TRBJ2-5; abundance: NA; CDR3nt: TGCGCCAGCAGCCAAGATGTGGGAGACCAAGAGACCCAGTACTTC; CDR3aa: CASSQDVGDQETQYF
v_gene: TRBV7-2; d_gene: TRBD1; j_gene: TRBJ2-1; abundance: NA; CDR3nt: TGTGCCAGCAGCTCCGGACAGGTTGGTGAGCAGTTCTTC; CDR3aa: CASSSGQVGEQFF
v_gene: TRBV2; d_gene: TRBD2; j_gene: TRBJ2-2; abundance: NA; CDR3nt: TGTGCCAGCATCCGGGCTAGCGGTGGTACCGGGGAGCTGTTTTTT; CDR3aa: CASIRASGGTGELFF
v_gene: TRBV30; d_gene: TRBD1; j_gene: TRBJ1-3; abundance: NA; CDR3nt: TGTGCCTGGAATCCAGGGGGCTCTGGAAACACCATATATTTT; CDR3aa: CAWNPGGSGNTIYF
v_gene: TRBV15; d_gene: NA; j_gene: TRBJ2-5; abundance: NA; CDR3nt: TGTGCCACCTACAGGGAAGGCGAGACCCAGTACTTC; CDR3aa: CATYREGETQYF
v_gene: TRBV27; d_gene: TRBD2; j_gene: TRBJ2-7; abundance: NA; CDR3nt: TGTGCCAGCTCTCTCCCCGCCGGTAGCGGGAAGAACTCCTACGAGCAGTCCTTC; CDR3aa: CASSLPAGSGKNSYEQSF
v_gene: TRBV30; d_gene: NA; j_gene: TRBJ2-5; abundance: NA; CDR3nt: TGTGCCTGGAGTACGTCAGGAGAGACCCAGTACTTC; CDR3aa: CAWSTSGETQYF
v_gene: TRBV7-2; d_gene: TRBD2; j_gene: TRBJ2-1; abundance: NA; CDR3nt: TGTGCCAGCAGACAGACTAGCGGGAGAGATGAGCAGTTCTTC; CDR3aa: CASRQTSGRDEQFF
v_gene: TRBV5-8; d_gene: NA; j_gene: TRBJ2-7; abundance: NA; CDR3nt: TGTGCCAGCAGCTTTGGACAGCAATCTCCCGAGCAGTACTTC; CDR3aa: CASSFGQQSPEQYF
v_gene: TRBV15; d_gene: TRBD1; j_gene: TRBJ1-3; abundance: NA; CDR3nt: TGTGCCACCAGCAGAGCCGTGACAGGGGGCGCGGCTGGAAACACCATATATTTT; CDR3aa: CATSRAVTGGAAGNTIYF
v_gene: TRBV27; d_gene: TRBD2; j_gene: TRBJ2-7; abundance: NA; CDR3nt: TGTGCCAGCAGTAAACTAGCGGCCAAGTCCTACGAGCAGTACTTC; CDR3aa: CASSKLAAKSYEQYF
v_gene: TRBV6-6; d_gene: NA; j_gene: TRBJ2-1; abundance: NA; CDR3nt: TGTGCCAGCAGCCCCGTCGCGGCCAATGAGCAGTTCTTC; CDR3aa: CASSPVAANEQFF
v_gene: TRBV6-5; d_gene: NA; j_gene: TRBJ1-1; abundance: NA; CDR3nt: TGTGCCAGCAGCCCCCCGGGGGTCACTGAAGCTTTCTTT; CDR3aa: CASSPPGVTEAFF
v_gene: TRBV7-2; d_gene: TRBD2; j_gene: TRBJ2-1; abundance: few; CDR3nt: TGTGCCAGCAGCTTACAGCGGGAGGGCCTCTATGAGCAGTTCTTC; CDR3aa: CASSLQREGLYEQFF
v_gene: TRBV10-3; d_gene: TRBD2; j_gene: TRBJ2-7; abundance: NA; CDR3nt: TGTGCCATCAGCGAACAGACTAGCGGAGGAGGGTATAAGCACGAGCAGTACTTC; CDR3aa: CAISEQTSGGGYKHEQYF
v_gene: TRBV28; d_gene: NA; j_gene: TRBJ2-5; abundance: NA; CDR3nt: TGTGCCAGCAACGGACCGGGGGTGGTGGTAGAGACCCAGTACTTC; CDR3aa: CASNGPGVVVETQYF
v_gene: TRBV11-2; d_gene: NA; j_gene: TRBJ1-3; abundance: NA; CDR3nt: TGTGCCAGCAGCTTAGAGGACAGCTCTGGAAACACCATATATTTT; CDR3aa: CASSLEDSSGNTIYF
v_gene: TRBV28; d_gene: TRBD1; j_gene: TRBJ1-1; abundance: NA; CDR3nt: TGTGCCAGCAGTCTGAATGTTGGACAGGGGGCCTCTGAAGCTTTCTTT; CDR3aa: CASSLNVGQGASEAFF
v_gene: TRBV6-5; d_gene: TRBD2; j_gene: TRBJ2-3; abundance: NA; CDR3nt: TGTGCCAGCAGTTACCTGTCTAGCGGGACCGATACGCAGTATTTT; CDR3aa: CASSYLSSGTDTQYF
v_gene: TRBV21-1; d_gene: NA; j_gene: TRBJ2-1; abundance: NA; CDR3nt: TGTGCCAGCAGCGACCCCAGGGGGAGAGGGGAAAATGAGCAGTTCTTC; CDR3aa: CASSDPRGRGENEQFF
v_gene: TRBV18; d_gene: TRBD1; j_gene: TRBJ1-1; abundance: NA; CDR3nt: TGTGCCAGCTCACACCCGGACAGGGCCATGAACACTGAAGCTTTCTTT; CDR3aa: CASSHPDRAMNTEAFF
v_gene: TRBV10-3; d_gene: NA; j_gene: TRBJ2-2; abundance: NA; CDR3nt: TGTGCCATCAGTGAGCCAGGACAGATCACCGGGGAGCTGTTTTTT; CDR3aa: CAISEPGQITGELFF
v_gene: TRBV7-2; d_gene: NA; j_gene: TRBJ2-7; abundance: NA; CDR3nt: TGTGCCAGCAGCTTTTCTTTTACGCGGGGAACCTACGAGCAGTACTTC; CDR3aa: CASSFSFTRGTYEQYF
v_gene: TRBV25-1; d_gene: NA; j_gene: TRBJ2-1; abundance: NA; CDR3nt: TGTGCCAGCAGTGAAAATGTCCGGAGCTCCTACAATGAGCAGTTCTTC; CDR3aa: CASSENVRSSYNEQFF
v_gene: TRBV9; d_gene: NA; j_gene: TRBJ2-2; abundance: few; CDR3nt: TGTGCCAGTTCTATAGGGACAACCGGGGAGCTGTTTTTT; CDR3aa: CASSIGTTGELFF
v_gene: TRBV4-1; d_gene: NA; j_gene: TRBJ2-1; abundance: NA; CDR3nt: TGCGCCAGCAGCCAACCTGAAATGAGCTCCTACAATGAGCAGTTCTTC; CDR3aa: CASSQPEMSSYNEQFF
v_gene: TRBV19; d_gene: TRBD2; j_gene: TRBJ2-3; abundance: NA; CDR3nt: TGTGCCAGCAGACTAGCACTAAGCACAGATACGCAGTATTTT; CDR3aa: CASRLALSTDTQYF
v_gene: TRBV9; d_gene: NA; j_gene: TRBJ2-3; abundance: NA; CDR3nt: TGTGCCAGCAGCGTAGGCGGGATTAGCACAGATACGCAGTATTTT; CDR3aa: CASSVGGISTDTQYF